The clone carrying this TCR beta chain came up a few times. The antigen remains undetermined. This entry comes from a study of CD8+CD57+ T cells in acquired aplastic anemia. Study details: Recorded DNA amounts for sorted CD4+ and CD8+ cells had an average of around 3.4 ug. The study, taken as a whole, reports: Controls and patients did not differ significantly in CD8+ Simpson's diversity. The number of CD8+ CDR3 sequences shared by patients and controls was around 30.

The authors sequenced patients whose flow cytometry had shown CD8+CD57+ cell expansion. Every one of the patients had aplastic anemia (severe, acquired). CDR3 and TCR beta VDJ profiling relied on a genomic DNA template. Each CDR3 protein is one row after TCRdb ran MiXCR on the reads. The sample lists roughly 240,000 distinct CDR3 sequences, around 45% occurring once. The sample comprised sorted CD4+, CD8+, or CD8+CD57+ T cells (not recorded which) from PBMCs. This receptor was taken from a human donor with aplastic anemia.

The CDR3 nucleotides read TGTGCCAGCAAACAGGGGAGAGAGGCCGATACGCAGTATTTT. Protein: CASKQGREADTQYF. J is TRBJ2-3 and V is TRBV7-9; 7 nucleotides match TRBD1. Germline V gene data show CDR1 as SEHNR and CDR2 as FQNEAQ (reference sequence). The CDR3 consists of 14 residues. V shed 7 bases, J shed 6 bases, and the junction held 10 bases outside the gene matches.